Listed below are T cell receptor beta chains from one sample, sequenced in a study of response to subunit inactivated influenza vaccine. Via MiXCR, TCRdb re-called the RT-PCR reads, giving one row per CDR3 protein. This sample has hundreds of thousands of distinct CDR3 sequences, with 12% found just once. Sequences were derived from PBMCs from blood, sampled on the day of vaccination. All receptors derive from a man aged 45-65 years who received an inactivated influenza vaccine. The CDR3 runs from the conserved cysteine through the conserved F or W. The order of the fields is D gene, J gene, clone size, V gene, CDR3 DNA, CDR3 protein. The D gene is left open where the match is weak. Not every row has a clone size; where given, it reads once, few, many or a size class.

>TRBD2|TRBJ2-3|many|TRBV2
TGTGCCAGCAAGGCAATCGTAGGGACTAGACTCACAGATACGCAGTATTTT
CASKAIVGTRLTDTQYF
>TRBD2|TRBJ2-7|few|TRBV7-2
TGTGCCAGCAGCATAGGGACTAGCGGGGGATACGAGCAGTACTTC
CASSIGTSGGYEQYF
>NA|TRBJ1-1|many|TRBV28
TGTGCCAGCACCCGTATAAGGGCTGAAGCTTTCTTT
CASTRIRAEAFF
>NA|TRBJ2-5|NA|TRBV28
TGTGCCAGCAGCACCTGGGGGGTCCTAGCGACCTACCAAGAGACCCAGTACTTC
CASSTWGVLATYQETQYF
>TRBD1|TRBJ2-1|NA|TRBV5-1
TGCGCCAGCAGTCGGGGACAGGACCGGAGCAAGGGGCAGTTCTTC
CASSRGQDRSKGQFF
>NA|TRBJ2-2|few|TRBV12-3/TRBV12-4
TGTGCCAGCAGGGGTCAAACGAGTACCGGGGAGCTGTTTTTT
CASRGQTSTGELFF
>NA|TRBJ1-4|NA|TRBV20-1
TGCAGTGCTAGATGGGGTACAGGACAGACTAATGAAAAACTGTTTTTT
CSARWGTGQTNEKLFF
>NA|TRBJ1-1|NA|TRBV2
TGTGCCAGCATTGGTGAGAACACTGAAGCTTTCTTT
CASIGENTEAFF
>NA|TRBJ2-7|NA|TRBV20-1
TGCAGTGCGAGTCTGGGTTTTGGATACGAGCAGTACTTC
CSASLGFGYEQYF
>NA|TRBJ2-3|NA|TRBV7-9
TGTGCCAGCAGCTTCGGGCATGCAGATACGCAGTATTTT
CASSFGHADTQYF
>TRBD2|TRBJ2-1|few|TRBV12-3/TRBV12-4
TGTGCCAGCAGTTTATTTCACGGGACTAGCGGGGGGGATAATGAGCAGTTCTTC
CASSLFHGTSGGDNEQFF
>NA|TRBJ2-5|many|TRBV4-1
TGCGCCAGCAGCCAAGTGGGTCGACAAGAGACCCAGTACTTC
CASSQVGRQETQYF
>NA|TRBJ2-3|NA|TRBV5-1
TGCGCCAGCAGCTCGCCGACCGTAGATACGCAGTATTTT
CASSSPTVDTQYF
>TRBD1|TRBJ1-5|few|TRBV30
TGTGCCTGGGGGACAGGGGCAGATCAGCCCCAGCATTTT
CAWGTGADQPQHF
>NA|TRBJ1-1|NA|TRBV10-3
TGTGCCATCAGTGAGCCCCTCCCCACAGGGAACACTGAAGCTTTCTTT
CAISEPLPTGNTEAFF
>TRBD2|TRBJ2-1|many|TRBV4-2
TGTGCCAGCAGCCGTCGACTAGCAGACTACAATGAGCAGTTCTTC
CASSRRLADYNEQFF
>NA|TRBJ2-2|few|TRBV6-5
TGTGCCAGCAGTTACGGGGGAGCGAGCACCGGGGAGCTGTTTTTT
CASSYGGASTGELFF
>NA|TRBJ2-7|many|TRBV27
TGTGCCACCAAAGCCGGATGGGGGGCTGGTAACGAGCAGTACTTC
CATKAGWGAGNEQYF
>NA|TRBJ2-7|few|TRBV12-3/TRBV12-4
TGTGCCAGCAGTCACGGTCGCGGGGAGCAGTACTTC
CASSHGRGEQYF
>NA|TRBJ1-2|NA|TRBV20-1
TGCAGTGCTAGAGACCAGGAGAACACCTTC
CSARDQENTF
>NA|TRBJ2-7|NA|TRBV5-1
TGCGCCAGCAGCTCAGACTTGGGGAGCTCCTACGAGCAGTACTTC
CASSSDLGSSYEQYF
>NA|TRBJ1-1|few|TRBV12-3/TRBV12-4
TGTGCCAGCAGTCCCCTCGACGCTAACACTGAAGCTTTCTTT
CASSPLDANTEAFF
>NA|TRBJ2-7|few|TRBV29-1
TGCAGCGTTGTCGGAGCGTATCGTTCCTACGAGCAGTACTTC
CSVVGAYRSYEQYF
>NA|TRBJ1-2|many|TRBV6-1
TGTGCCACCAGGGTCACCATCGGGGGTGGCTACACCTTC
CATRVTIGGGYTF
>NA|TRBJ2-7|NA|TRBV18
TGTGCCAGCTCACCTTCTAGCGCCTCCTACGAGCAGTACTTC
CASSPSSASYEQYF
>NA|TRBJ2-1|NA|TRBV7-2
TGTGCCAGCAGCTTAGTCAGTAGATTATGGGCCAATGAGCAGTTCTTC
CASSLVSRLWANEQFF
>TRBD2|TRBJ2-3|few|TRBV5-1
TGCGCCAGCAGCTTGCCGGGAGGGAACACAGATACGCAGTATTTT
CASSLPGGNTDTQYF
>NA|TRBJ2-1|NA|TRBV5-6
TGTGCCAGCAGGGGGGTCCAGAGCCGCGATGAGCAGTTCTTC
CASRGVQSRDEQFF
>TRBD1|TRBJ1-2|NA|TRBV6-1
TGTGCCAGCAGGCGCAGGGGGCTAGGAGGCTACACCTTC
CASRRRGLGGYTF
>NA|TRBJ2-2|NA|TRBV6-1
TGTGCCAGCAGTGCCATTCTAGCGACCGGGGAGCTGTTTTTT
CASSAILATGELFF
>TRBD1|TRBJ2-2|few|TRBV27
TGTGCCAGCAGGAGACAGGGGGCTTACACCGGGGAGCTGTTTTTT
CASRRQGAYTGELFF
>TRBD2|TRBJ2-4|NA|TRBV11-2
TGTGCCAGCAACCGACTAGCGGGAGGGCCGATGGCCAAAAACATTCAGTACTTC
CASNRLAGGPMAKNIQYF
>TRBD2|TRBJ2-7|NA|TRBV6-2/TRBV6-3
TGTGCCAGCAGTTACTCGGGACTAGCAAACGAGCAGTACTTC
CASSYSGLANEQYF
>NA|TRBJ2-7|many|TRBV12-3/TRBV12-4
TGTGCCAGCAGTTTATACAGGAAGACGGTCGAGCAGTACTTC
CASSLYRKTVEQYF
>NA|TRBJ2-4|few|TRBV7-8
TGTGCCAGCAGCTTCGCGTATAGGGTGGGAGGCGCCAAAAACATTCAGTACTTC
CASSFAYRVGGAKNIQYF
>NA|TRBJ2-1|few|TRBV18
TGTGCCAGCTCACCATACGGGGGGCTCTCGAATGAGCAGTTCTTC
CASSPYGGLSNEQFF
>NA|TRBJ2-5|many|TRBV5-1
TGCGCCAGCAGCTCGACCATTACCCCTGTGACCCAGTACTTC
CASSSTITPVTQYF
>NA|TRBJ2-5|NA|TRBV18
TGTGCTACGAGAGGGTCCTCCGGGGAGACCCAGTACTTC
CATRGSSGETQYF
>NA|TRBJ2-2|NA|TRBV5-1
TGCGCCAGCAGCCCTGTTCGTCGGACGGCCACCGGGGAGCTGTTTTTT
CASSPVRRTATGELFF
>NA|TRBJ1-4|few|TRBV5-1
TGCGCCAGCAGGGGAGAGGGAGCAACTAATGAAAAACTGTTTTTT
CASRGEGATNEKLFF
>NA|TRBJ1-2|NA|TRBV29-1
TGCAGCGCTCTTCAGACAGAGAACTATGGCTACACCTTC
CSALQTENYGYTF
>NA|TRBJ2-1|few|TRBV20-1
TGCAGTGAAGATTCGGCAGCCAACAATGAGCAGTTCTTC
CSEDSAANNEQFF
>TRBD1|TRBJ2-3|NA|TRBV6-4
TGTGCCAGCAGTGTCCACCGGACAGGGTCAGATACGCAGTATTTT
CASSVHRTGSDTQYF
>NA|TRBJ1-1|few|TRBV20-1
TGCAGTGCCTATAAAGACGGGGGGACTGAAGCTTTCTTT
CSAYKDGGTEAFF
>NA|TRBJ2-1|many|TRBV29-1
TGCAGCGCAGGGGAAGGCCAGGGTGAGCAGTTCTTC
CSAGEGQGEQFF
>NA|TRBJ2-3|few|TRBV3-1
TGTGCCAGCAGCCAAGTCCCGCCGGCGCAGTATTTT
CASSQVPPAQYF
>NA|TRBJ1-3|NA|TRBV9
TGTGCCAGCAGCGCCGAACCGGGACTCGGTGGAAACACCATATATTTT
CASSAEPGLGGNTIYF
>NA|TRBJ2-7|NA|TRBV12-3/TRBV12-4
TGTGCCAGCAGTTTATGGTTTGGGGACGAGCAGTACTTC
CASSLWFGDEQYF
>TRBD2|TRBJ2-7|NA|TRBV7-9
TGTGCCAGCAGCTTTAGGACTAGCTTAACATCCTCCTACGAGCAGTACTTC
CASSFRTSLTSSYEQYF
>NA|TRBJ2-7|NA|TRBV3-1
TGTGCCAGCAGCCAATCACTCGAGCAGTACTTC
CASSQSLEQYF
>NA|TRBJ1-4|few|TRBV10-2
TGCGCCAGCACGGAGGGAATGGCGACTAATGAAAAACTGTTTTTT
CASTEGMATNEKLFF
>NA|TRBJ1-3|NA|TRBV20-1
TGCAGTGCTCTAAACGGGGACTCTGGAAACACCATATATTTT
CSALNGDSGNTIYF
>TRBD1|TRBJ2-3|few|TRBV19
TGTGCCAGTAGTAATGGACAGGGAACAGATACGCAGTATTTT
CASSNGQGTDTQYF
>NA|TRBJ1-4|NA|TRBV10-3
TGTGCCATCAGGGGGGGGACCGCTACTAATGAAAAACTGTTTTTT
CAIRGGTATNEKLFF
>NA|TRBJ2-7|NA|TRBV6-5
TGTGCCAGCAGTTACTCAGTCTCTGGGTCCTACGAGCAGTACTTC
CASSYSVSGSYEQYF
>NA|TRBJ2-3|few|TRBV24-1
TGTGCCACCAGTGATTTGGGGGATAGCACAGATACGCAGTATTTT
CATSDLGDSTDTQYF
>NA|TRBJ2-3|NA|TRBV3-1
TGTGCCAGCAGCCAGCATGGTGCCTATACGCAGTATTTT
CASSQHGAYTQYF